The clone carrying this T cell receptor (beta chain) was seen ten or more times. The library was built from around 400 ng RNA with molecular barcoded adaptors for alpha/delta and beta/gamma chains. TCRdb fed the reads into MiXCR, producing one record per CDR3 protein. The sample records tens of thousands of distinct CDR3 sequences, roughly 19% being singletons. The data are from a study of read filtering for tumor transcriptome and immune sequencing. CDR1 MNHEY and CDR2 SMNVEV come from the germline V gene (reference sequence). This CDR3 is built from 16 residues. V dropped 6 bases and J dropped 6; count of bases not matched to a gene: 12.

The receptor was isolated from a donor aged 40 or older with multiple myeloma. The chain couples TRBV27 to TRBJ2-1, with 9 bases aligning to TRBD2. The sequenced sample was a population of CD138-negative cells sorted from bone marrow. This CDR3 reads CASSLLAGGKGNEQFF. The CDR3, as DNA: TGTGCCAGCAGCCTCTTGGCGGGAGGGAAGGGCAATGAGCAGTTCTTC.